This T cell receptor beta chain derives from a study of control samples from healthy donors and cancer patients. The data were produced by immunoSEQ multiplex PCR, yet TCRdb's version contains in-frame clones alone and is incomplete. The data show approximately 150,000 clones, around 90% seen once. This clone has a single count. The CDR3 covers 14 residues. The V and J ends lost 1 base and 7 bases respectively, with 14 bases between them. In germline, CDR1 is SGHRS, CDR2 YFSETQ. The TCR was taken from a man younger than 35 in good health. The sequenced material came from blood. The gene calls are TRBV5-1 and TRBJ1-2; D is possibly TRBD1 (6 bases). The DNA of the CDR3 is TGCGCCAGCAGCTTGCCGTGGACAGACGGTGGCTACACCTTC. This sequence encodes CASSLPWTDGGYTF.